This T cell receptor beta chain emerged from a study of control samples from healthy donors and cancer patients. Method: immunoSEQ multiplex PCR; TCRdb's copy keeps in-frame clones and lacks some. This sample has some 57,000 clones, with roughly 96% found just once. After removal of 4 bases from V and 0 bases from J, the junction contained 3 bases not matched to a gene. This CDR3 spans 15 amino acids. CDR1 and CDR2 (germline): SGHRS, YFSETQ. This chain joins TRBV5-1 and TRBJ1-3, with 8 bases identical to TRBD1. This clonotype was obtained from a man aged 25 to 40 in good health. The sequenced material came from blood. CDR3 coding DNA: TGCGCCAGCAGCGGTGGACAGGGCTCTGGAAACACCATATATTTT. Protein sequence: CASSGGQGSGNTIYF.